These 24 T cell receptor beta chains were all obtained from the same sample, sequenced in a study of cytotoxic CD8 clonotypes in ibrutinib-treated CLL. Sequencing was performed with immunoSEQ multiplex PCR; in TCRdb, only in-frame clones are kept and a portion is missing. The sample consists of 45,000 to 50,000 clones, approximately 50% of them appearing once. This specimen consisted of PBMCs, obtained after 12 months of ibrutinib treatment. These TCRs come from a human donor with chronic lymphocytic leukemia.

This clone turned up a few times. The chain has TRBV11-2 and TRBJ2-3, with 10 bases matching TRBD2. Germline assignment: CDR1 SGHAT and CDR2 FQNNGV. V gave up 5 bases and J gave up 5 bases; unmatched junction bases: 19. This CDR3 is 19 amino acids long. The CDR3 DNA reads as TGTGCCAGCAGCACACGTCCCGGCCAGAGCGGGAGGGCAGTAGATACGCAGTATTTT. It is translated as CASSTRPGQSGRAVDTQYF.

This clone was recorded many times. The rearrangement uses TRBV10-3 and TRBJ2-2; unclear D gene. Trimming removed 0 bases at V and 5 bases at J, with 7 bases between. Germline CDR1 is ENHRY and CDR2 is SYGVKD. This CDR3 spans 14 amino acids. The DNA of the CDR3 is TGTGCCATCAGTGAGTCGTCGGTTACCGGGGAGCTGTTTTTT. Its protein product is CAISESSVTGELFF.

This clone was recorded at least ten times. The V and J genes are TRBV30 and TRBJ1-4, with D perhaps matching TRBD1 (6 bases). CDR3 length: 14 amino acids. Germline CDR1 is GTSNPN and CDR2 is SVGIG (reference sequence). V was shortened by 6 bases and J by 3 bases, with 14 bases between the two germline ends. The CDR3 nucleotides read TGTGCCTGTCGCCAGGGGATAGCTAATGAAAAACTGTTTTTT. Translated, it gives CACRQGIANEKLFF.

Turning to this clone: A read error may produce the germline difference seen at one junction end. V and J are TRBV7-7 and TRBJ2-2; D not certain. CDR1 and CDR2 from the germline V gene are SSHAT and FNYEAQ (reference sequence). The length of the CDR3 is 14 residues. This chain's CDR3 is CASSLSSNTGELFF. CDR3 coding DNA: TGTGCTAGCAGCTTGAGTTCGAACACCGGGGAGCTGTTTTTT.

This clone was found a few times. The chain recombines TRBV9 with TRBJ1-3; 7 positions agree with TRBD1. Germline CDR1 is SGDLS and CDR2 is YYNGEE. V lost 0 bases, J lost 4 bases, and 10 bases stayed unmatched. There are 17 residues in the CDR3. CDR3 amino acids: CASSVEPATGLGNTIYF. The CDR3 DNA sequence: TGTGCCAGCAGCGTAGAACCCGCGACAGGGTTGGGAAACACCATATATTTT.

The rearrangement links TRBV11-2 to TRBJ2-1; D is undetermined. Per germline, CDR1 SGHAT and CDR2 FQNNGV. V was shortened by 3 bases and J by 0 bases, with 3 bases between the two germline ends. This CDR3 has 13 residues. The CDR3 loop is CASSFSSYNEQFF. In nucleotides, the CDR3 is TGTGCCAGCAGCTTTAGCTCCTACAATGAGCAGTTCTTC.

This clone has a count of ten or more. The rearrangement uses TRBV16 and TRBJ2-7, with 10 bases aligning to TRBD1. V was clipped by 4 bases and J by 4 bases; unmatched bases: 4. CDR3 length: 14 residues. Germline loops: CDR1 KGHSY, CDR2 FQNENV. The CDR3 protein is CASSPEDRGYEQYF. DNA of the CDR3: TGTGCCAGCAGCCCAGAGGACAGGGGGTACGAGCAGTACTTC. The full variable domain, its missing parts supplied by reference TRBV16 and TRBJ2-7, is GEEVAQTPKHLVRGEGQKAKLYCAPIKGHSYVFWYQQVLKNEFKFLISFQNENVFDETGMPKERFSAKCLPNSPCSLEIQATKLEDSAVYFCASSPEDRGYEQYFGPGTRLTVT.

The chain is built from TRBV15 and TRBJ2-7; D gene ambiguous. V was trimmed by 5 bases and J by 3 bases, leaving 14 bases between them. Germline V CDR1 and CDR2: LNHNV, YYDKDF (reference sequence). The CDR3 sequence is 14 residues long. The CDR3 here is CATSVSDPGYEQYF. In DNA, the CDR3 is TGTGCCACCAGCGTATCAGACCCGGGCTACGAGCAGTACTTC.

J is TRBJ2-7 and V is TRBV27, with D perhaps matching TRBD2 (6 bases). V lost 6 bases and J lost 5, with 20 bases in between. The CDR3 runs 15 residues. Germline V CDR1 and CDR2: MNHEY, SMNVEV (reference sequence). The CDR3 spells CASSWGVPWGNEQYF. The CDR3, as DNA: TGTGCCAGCAGCTGGGGGGTTCCGTGGGGGAACGAGCAGTACTTC.

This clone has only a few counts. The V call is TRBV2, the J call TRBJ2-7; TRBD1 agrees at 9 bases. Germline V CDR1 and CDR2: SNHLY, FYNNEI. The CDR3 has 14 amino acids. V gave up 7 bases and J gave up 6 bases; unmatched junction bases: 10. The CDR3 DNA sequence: TGTGCCAGCATCCAGGACAGGGGAGGCGGCGAGCAGTACTTC. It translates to CASIQDRGGGEQYF.

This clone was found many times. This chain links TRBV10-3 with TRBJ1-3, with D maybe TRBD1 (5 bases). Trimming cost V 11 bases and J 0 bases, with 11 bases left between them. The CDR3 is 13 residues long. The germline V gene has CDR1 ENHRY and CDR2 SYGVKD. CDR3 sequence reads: CAGTGSSGNTIYF. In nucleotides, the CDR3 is TGTGCCGGAACAGGTAGCTCTGGAAACACCATATATTTT.

CDR3 nucleotide sequence: TGTGCCAGCAGCTTATTTAGAGAGGGCGAGCAGTACTTC. Protein sequence: CASSLFREGEQYF. This chain links TRBV11-3 with TRBJ2-7, with D possibly being TRBD2 (5 bases). Trimming left V 2 bases short and J 6 bases short, with 11 bases between. This CDR3 region has 13 residues. Germline V gene lookup returns CDR1 SGHNT and CDR2 YENEEA.

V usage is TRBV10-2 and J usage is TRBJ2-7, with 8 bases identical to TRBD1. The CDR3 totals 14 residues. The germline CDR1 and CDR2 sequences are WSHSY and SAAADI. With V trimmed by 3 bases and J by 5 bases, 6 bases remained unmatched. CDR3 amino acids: CASSDPDRAHEQYF. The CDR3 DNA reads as TGCGCCAGCAGTGACCCGGACAGGGCCCACGAGCAGTACTTC.

DNA for the CDR3: TGTGCCAGCAGTTTACGTGGGAGGGTTAAAAACACCATATATTTT. This encodes CASSLRGRVKNTIYF. V is TRBV28 and J is TRBJ1-3; D not certain. The CDR3 runs to 15 residues. The germline V gene has CDR1 MDHEN and CDR2 SYDVKM. Trimming removed 2 bases at V and 6 bases at J, with 14 bases between.

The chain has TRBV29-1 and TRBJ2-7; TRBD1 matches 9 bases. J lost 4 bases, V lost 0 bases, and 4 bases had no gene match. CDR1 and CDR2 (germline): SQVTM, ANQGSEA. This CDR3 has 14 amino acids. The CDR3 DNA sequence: TGCAGCGTTGAAGAGGGGACAGGGAGATACGAGCAGTACTTC. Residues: CSVEEGTGRYEQYF.

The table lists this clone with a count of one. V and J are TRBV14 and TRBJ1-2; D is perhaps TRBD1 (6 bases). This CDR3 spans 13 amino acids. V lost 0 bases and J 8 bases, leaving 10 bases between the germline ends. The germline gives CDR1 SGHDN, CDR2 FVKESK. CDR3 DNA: TGTGCCAGCAGCCAAGATCTCGACAGGGGCTACACCTTC. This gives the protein CASSQDLDRGYTF.

The CDR3 DNA reads TGCGCCAGCAGCTTGACTAGCGGGAGCTACGAGCAGTACTTC. Residues: CASSLTSGSYEQYF. The V and J genes are TRBV5-1 and TRBJ2-7, with 11 bases lining up with TRBD2. There are 14 residues in the CDR3. Germline V CDR1 and CDR2: SGHRS, YFSETQ. V lost 1 base to trimming and J lost 3 bases; unmatched junction nucleotides: 0.

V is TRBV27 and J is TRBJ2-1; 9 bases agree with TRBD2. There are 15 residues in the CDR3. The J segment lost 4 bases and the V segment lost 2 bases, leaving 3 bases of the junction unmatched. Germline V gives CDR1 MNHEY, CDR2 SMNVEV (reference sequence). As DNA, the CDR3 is TGTGCCAGCAGTTTAGGTCTAGCGGGATACAATGAGCAGTTCTTC. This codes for CASSLGLAGYNEQFF.

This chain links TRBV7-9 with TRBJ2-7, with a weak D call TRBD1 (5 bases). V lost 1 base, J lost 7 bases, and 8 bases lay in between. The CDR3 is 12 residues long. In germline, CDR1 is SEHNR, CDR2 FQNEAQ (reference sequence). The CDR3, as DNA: TGTGCCAGCAGCTTAGTAGGGGAAGAGCAGTACTTC. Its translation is CASSLVGEEQYF.

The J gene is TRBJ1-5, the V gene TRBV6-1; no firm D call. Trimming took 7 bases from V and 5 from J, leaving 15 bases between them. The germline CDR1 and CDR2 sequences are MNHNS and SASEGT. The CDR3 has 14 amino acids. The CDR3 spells CASIADSTYQPQHF. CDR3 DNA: TGTGCCAGCATTGCAGACTCAACCTATCAGCCCCAGCATTTT.

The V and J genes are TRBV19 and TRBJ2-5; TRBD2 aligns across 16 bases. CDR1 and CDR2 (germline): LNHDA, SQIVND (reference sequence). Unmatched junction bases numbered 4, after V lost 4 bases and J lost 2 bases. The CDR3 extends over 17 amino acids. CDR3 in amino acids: CASSRGLAGGLQETQYF. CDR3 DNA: TGTGCCAGTAGTAGGGGACTAGCGGGAGGGCTTCAAGAGACCCAGTACTTC.

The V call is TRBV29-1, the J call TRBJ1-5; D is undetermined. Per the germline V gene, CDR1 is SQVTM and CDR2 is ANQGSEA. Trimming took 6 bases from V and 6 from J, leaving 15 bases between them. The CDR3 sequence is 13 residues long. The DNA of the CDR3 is TGCAGCGTCGCCGACTCCCGCGCTCAGCCCCAGCATTTT. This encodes CSVADSRAQPQHF.

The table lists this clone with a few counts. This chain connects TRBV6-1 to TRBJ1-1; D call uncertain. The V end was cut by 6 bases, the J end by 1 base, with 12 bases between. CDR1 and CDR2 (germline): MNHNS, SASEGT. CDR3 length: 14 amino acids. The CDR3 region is CASSQPGSNTEAFF. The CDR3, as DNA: TGTGCCAGCAGCCAACCGGGCTCGAACACTGAAGCTTTCTTT.

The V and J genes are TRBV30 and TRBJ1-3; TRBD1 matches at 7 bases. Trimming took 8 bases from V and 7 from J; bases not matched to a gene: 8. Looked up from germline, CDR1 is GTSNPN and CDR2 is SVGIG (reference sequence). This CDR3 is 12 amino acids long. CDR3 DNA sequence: TGTGCCGGCCGGGACAGCACTAACACCATATATTTT. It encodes CAGRDSTNTIYF. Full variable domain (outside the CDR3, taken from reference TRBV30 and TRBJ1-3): SQTIHQWPATLVQPVGSPLSLECTVEGTSNPNLYWYRQAAGRGLQLLFYSVGIGQISSEVPQNLSASRPQDRQFILSSKKLLLSDSGFYLCAGRDSTNTIYFGEGSWLTVV.